The rows below give T cell receptor beta chains drawn from one sample of a study of identical twins. TCRdb fed the 5' RACE reads into MiXCR, producing one record per CDR3 protein. The data show roughly 250,000 distinct CDR3 sequences, over 12% seen once. The specimen was memory (CD45RO+) T cells sorted from blood. These receptors were taken from a woman in her late teens or twenties in good health. Each CDR3 is given with its conserved first and last residue. Fields, in order: clone size, D gene, J gene, V gene, CDR3 protein, CDR3 DNA. D genes are given only for firm matches. The size entry is marked missing in some rows and otherwise reads once, few, many or a size class.

size: many; D: NA; J: TRBJ2-3; V: TRBV14; CDR3: CASSQADTQYF; DNA: TGTGCCAGCAGCCAAGCAGATACGCAGTATTTT
size: NA; D: TRBD1; J: TRBJ1-5; V: TRBV18; CDR3: CASSPPGTGNNRPQHF; DNA: TGTGCCAGCTCACCACCCGGGACAGGGAATAACAGGCCCCAGCATTTT
size: few; D: NA; J: TRBJ2-1; V: TRBV15; CDR3: CATSRDSDGYNEQFF; DNA: TGTGCCACCAGCAGAGATTCGGACGGCTACAATGAGCAGTTCTTC
size: NA; D: TRBD1; J: TRBJ2-5; V: TRBV20-1; CDR3: CSARTGGAVETQYF; DNA: TGCAGTGCTAGGACAGGGGGCGCGGTCGAGACCCAGTACTTC
size: NA; D: NA; J: TRBJ1-1; V: TRBV16; CDR3: CASSQFRSGTEAFF; DNA: TGTGCCAGCAGCCAATTCAGATCGGGCACTGAAGCTTTCTTT
size: few; D: NA; J: TRBJ2-7; V: TRBV12-3/TRBV12-4; CDR3: CASSLGGAGIYEQYF; DNA: TGTGCCAGCAGTTTGGGAGGAGCGGGCATCTACGAGCAGTACTTC
size: many; D: TRBD1; J: TRBJ1-2; V: TRBV7-8; CDR3: CASDSDRGHGYTF; DNA: TGTGCCAGCGACTCGGACAGGGGCCATGGCTACACCTTC
size: NA; D: TRBD1; J: TRBJ2-7; V: TRBV6-1; CDR3: CASSSSGGRYEQYF; DNA: TGTGCCAGCAGCTCTTCAGGGGGCAGGTACGAGCAGTACTTC
size: many; D: NA; J: TRBJ1-1; V: TRBV5-1; CDR3: CASSLESPGTEAFF; DNA: TGCGCCAGCAGCTTGGAGAGCCCGGGCACTGAAGCTTTCTTT
size: few; D: NA; J: TRBJ1-2; V: TRBV5-6; CDR3: CASSRRWAGYTF; DNA: TGTGCCAGCAGTAGGCGGTGGGCTGGCTACACCTTC
size: NA; D: NA; J: TRBJ2-7; V: TRBV2; CDR3: CASSATGELGEQYF; DNA: TGTGCCAGCAGCGCCACGGGGGAGCTGGGCGAGCAGTACTTC
size: few; D: NA; J: TRBJ2-3; V: TRBV6-5; CDR3: CASSYSVWGGTDTQYF; DNA: TGTGCCAGCAGTTACTCCGTCTGGGGGGGCACAGATACGCAGTATTTT
size: many; D: NA; J: TRBJ1-1; V: TRBV28; CDR3: CASKTGTTGISTEAFF; DNA: TGTGCCAGCAAAACCGGGACCACCGGAATAAGCACTGAAGCTTTCTTT
size: few; D: NA; J: TRBJ2-1; V: TRBV5-1; CDR3: CASSPRGGGAHNEQFF; DNA: TGCGCCAGCAGCCCGAGGGGTGGGGGGGCTCACAATGAGCAGTTCTTC
size: few; D: NA; J: TRBJ1-2; V: TRBV29-1; CDR3: CSSEWVGGYTF; DNA: TGCAGCTCTGAGTGGGTTGGTGGCTACACCTTC
size: few; D: NA; J: TRBJ2-7; V: TRBV21-1; CDR3: CASSRPHRPVTYEQYF; DNA: TGTGCCAGCAGCCGACCCCATCGACCTGTCACCTACGAGCAGTACTTC
size: once; D: NA; J: TRBJ2-1; V: TRBV20-1; CDR3: CSASKDFSYNEQFF; DNA: TGCAGTGCTAGTAAGGACTTCTCCTACAATGAGCAGTTCTTC
size: few; D: NA; J: TRBJ2-3; V: TRBV11-3; CDR3: CASSSVGVGTDTQYF; DNA: TGTGCCAGCAGCTCAGTGGGGGTCGGCACAGATACGCAGTATTTT